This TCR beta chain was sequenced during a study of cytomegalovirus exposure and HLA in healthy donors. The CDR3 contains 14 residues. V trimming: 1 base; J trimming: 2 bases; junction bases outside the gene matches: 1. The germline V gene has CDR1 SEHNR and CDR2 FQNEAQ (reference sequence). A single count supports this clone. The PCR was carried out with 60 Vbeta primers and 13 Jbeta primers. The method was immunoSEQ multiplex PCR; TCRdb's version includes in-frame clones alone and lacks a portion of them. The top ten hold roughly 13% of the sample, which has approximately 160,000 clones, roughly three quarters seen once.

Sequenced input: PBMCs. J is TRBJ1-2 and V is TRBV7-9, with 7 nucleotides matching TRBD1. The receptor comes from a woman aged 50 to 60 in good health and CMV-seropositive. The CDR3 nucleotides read TGTGCCAGCAGCTTAGAGACAGGGAACTATGGCTACACCTTC. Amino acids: CASSLETGNYGYTF.